Here is one TCR beta chain with its context. Its antigen remains unknown. Together with a sample-barcoded 5' primer, a J-beta primer mix was included in a second PCR lasting 7 to 11 cycles. TCRdb recomputed calls from the 5' RACE reads with MiXCR, one row per CDR3 protein. The repertoire holds 850,000 to 1,300,000 distinct CDR3 sequences, around 45% seen once, with 15% to 20% in the top ten. Donation came from healthy Caucasian individuals in Russia who were aged about 6 to 95. PBMCs, at least 7 million per sample, were isolated. Total RNA was extracted at no less than 6 micrograms per sample. This sample was taken from a study of blood T cells in healthy people across ages. Broader study findings: Older individuals had lower TCR beta diversity per million T cells (the decline was roughly linear).

Trimming removed 7 bases from V and 0 bases from J, with 10 bases in between. The CDR3 contains 13 residues. This chain joins TRBV12-3 or TRBV12-4 and TRBJ2-7, with D hard to call. The clonotype comes from a woman aged 60 to 75 in good health. Specimen: blood. CDR3 amino acids: CASTSRHSYEQYF. In DNA form, the CDR3 reads TGTGCCAGCACGAGCCGTCACTCCTACGAGCAGTACTTC.